Listed below are T cell receptor beta chains from one sample, sequenced in a study of blood T cells in healthy people across ages. TCRdb independently ran MiXCR on the 5' RACE reads; one entry per CDR3 protein. The data contain 1.5 million to 2 million distinct CDR3 sequences, around half of them singletons. The sequencing sample was made of blood. The receptor source for this set is a woman aged 40 to 49 in good health. Both conserved end residues are part of each CDR3.

TRBJ1-1,TRBV6-1,CASSENRGQNTEAFF
TRBJ2-7,TRBV6-5,CASNAKTGYERQYF
TRBJ2-6,TRBV14,CASSHSMVPSGANVLTF
TRBJ1-5,TRBV12-3/TRBV12-4,CASGRSGTIFGGNQPQHF
TRBJ2-5,TRBV11-2,CASLSGTSAQETQYF
TRBJ2-3,TRBV7-2,CASSFGTSPDTQYF
TRBJ1-1,TRBV28,CASSLRVNEAFF
TRBJ2-5,TRBV6-2/TRBV6-3,CASSYSVGTSGAQETQYF
TRBJ2-3,TRBV27,CASSSKTDTQYF
TRBJ1-1,TRBV20-1,CSASNSNMNTEAFF
TRBJ2-7,TRBV24-1,CATSDREGYEQYF
TRBJ2-1,TRBV20-1,CSASDPGTSYNEQFF
TRBJ2-5,TRBV20-1,CSGGFQETQYF
TRBJ2-5,TRBV7-9,CASGGGGRVQETQYF
TRBJ2-3,TRBV7-2,CASSQDGTISTDTQYF
TRBJ2-1,TRBV9,CASSVVPYNEQFF
TRBJ2-1,TRBV6-2/TRBV6-3,CASSYIAGGANEQFF
TRBJ1-4,TRBV20-1,CSATGTQGEKLFF
TRBJ2-1,TRBV4-3,CASSQDGGGAGDEQFF
TRBJ2-5,TRBV5-1,CASSLGTSEWSETQYF
TRBJ2-5,TRBV20-1,CSARPHRDEQYF
TRBJ2-7,TRBV20-1,CSASDRTTSYEQYF
TRBJ2-3,TRBV12-3/TRBV12-4,CASRVTGAHTDTQYF
TRBJ2-1,TRBV7-9,CASSQPSTGGCNERFF
TRBJ2-1,TRBV25-1,CASSDSSLAGVFNEQFF
TRBJ2-1,TRBV4-3,CASSQGGSGGYSYNEQFF
TRBJ2-7,TRBV25-1,CASSDSGTGRYEQYF
TRBJ2-4,TRBV20-1,CSARPWAGLAKNIQYF
TRBJ2-5,TRBV14,CASSRLRSGGYQETQYF
TRBJ1-5,TRBV6-2/TRBV6-3,CASSFPTGVGNQPQHF
TRBJ2-2,TRBV28,CASSLPGGGELFF